Presented here are 25 T cell receptor beta chains from one specimen sequenced in a study of T cells in Graves' hyperthyroidism and ophthalmopathy. RNA transcripts provided the source from which TCR beta CDR3 regions were amplified. Researchers ran a first-round RT-PCR on the TCR CDR3 using the HTBI primer set. Via MiXCR, TCRdb re-called the multiplex PCR reads, giving one row per CDR3 protein. This sample has about 300,000 distinct CDR3 sequences, with more than 10% found just once. Sequencing used blood. The receptors stem from a woman in her thirties with Graves' hyperthyroidism that later progressed to Graves' ophthalmopathy.

The genes are TRBV7-9 and TRBJ2-1; no clear D gene. V was shortened by 1 base and J by 9 bases, with 7 bases between the two germline ends. This CDR3 is built from 12 residues. Germline assignment: CDR1 SEHNR and CDR2 FQNEAQ (reference sequence). The CDR3 reads CASSLGLSEQFF. CDR3 coding DNA: TGTGCCAGCAGCTTAGGGTTGAGTGAGCAGTTCTTC.

This clonotype came up many times. The gene calls are TRBV7-2 and TRBJ2-5; possibly TRBD2 for D (6 bases). Germline CDR1 and CDR2: SGHTA and FQGNSA. The V end was cut by 5 bases, the J end by 7 bases, with 14 bases between. The CDR3 is 13 amino acids. The CDR3 DNA is TGTGCCAGCAGCCGCGCGCGGGAAGCGACCCAGTACTTC. Its protein is CASSRAREATQYF.

In this sample, this clonotype turned up many times. The chain is built from TRBV27 and TRBJ1-5; D perhaps matches TRBD1 (6 bases). The germline V gene has CDR1 MNHEY and CDR2 SMNVEV (reference sequence). The CDR3 length is 15 residues. With 4 bases removed from V and 5 bases from J, the gap between germline ends came to 15 bases. CDR3 amino acids: CASSSEGVRDQPQHF. The CDR3 region has the DNA TGTGCCAGCAGTTCCGAGGGGGTTCGGGATCAGCCCCAGCATTTT.

This clonotype was seen more than once but under ten times. CDR3 DNA: TGTGCCAGCAGGAGACTAGCGGGAGGGCCCCCAGATACGCAGTATTTT. This translates into CASRRLAGGPPDTQYF. The chain carries TRBV6-2 or TRBV6-3 and TRBJ2-3, with 14 bases matching TRBD2. The CDR3 is 16 residues long. The junction had 6 bases not matched to a gene; V was cut back by 6 bases and J by 4 bases. Germline values: CDR1 MNHEY, CDR2 SVGEGT.

This clonotype came up a few times. The chain is built from TRBV19 and TRBJ2-4; 12 bases line up with TRBD2. V gave up 4 bases and J gave up 3 bases; unmatched junction bases: 16. This CDR3 is 20 amino acids long. CDR1 LNHDA and CDR2 SQIVND come from the germline V gene (reference sequence). Written as DNA, the CDR3 is TGTGCCAGTAGTACCCGCCGCGCTAGCGGGAGGGCCTTGGGCAAAAACATTCAGTACTTC. This gives the protein CASSTRRASGRALGKNIQYF. The full variable domain, its missing parts supplied by reference TRBV19 and TRBJ2-4, is DGGITQSPKYLFRKEGQNVTLSCEQNLNHDAMYWYRQDPGQGLRLIYYSQIVNDFQKGDIAEGYSVSREKKESFPLTVTSAQKNPTAFYLCASSTRRASGRALGKNIQYFGAGTRLSVL.

This clonotype has a handful of counts. This rearrangement joins TRBV6-5 to TRBJ2-1, with 10 bases matching TRBD2. The CDR3 length is 18 residues. J was trimmed by 0 bases and V by 0 bases; bases with no gene match: 5. Germline V lookup: CDR1 MNHEY, CDR2 SVGAGI. CDR3: CASSYSGTSVASYNEQFF. The CDR3 nucleotides read TGTGCCAGCAGTTACTCTGGGACTAGCGTCGCCTCCTACAATGAGCAGTTCTTC.

In its sample, this clonotype was seen many times. V usage is TRBV30 and J usage is TRBJ1-2, with D tentatively TRBD1 (5 bases). The CDR3 is 13 amino acids. CDR1 and CDR2 (germline): GTSNPN, SVGIG (reference sequence). V was clipped by 1 base and J by 4 bases, with 10 bases between them. For the CDR3, the DNA is TGTGCCTGGAGTGGTCAGGGTGGCTATGGCTACACCTTC. Protein product: CAWSGQGGYGYTF.

The chain combines TRBV9 with TRBJ2-3; possibly TRBD2 for D (5 bases). CDR1 and CDR2 from the germline V gene are SGDLS and YYNGEE. Trimming took off 1 base at V and 5 bases at J, with 14 bases between the two ends. CDR3 length: 15 amino acids. DNA for the CDR3: TGTGCCAGCAGCGTAAGCCAGAGGGCGGAAGATACGCAGTATTTT. Translation: CASSVSQRAEDTQYF. Complete variable domain (other parts from reference TRBV9 and TRBJ2-3): DSGVTQTPKHLITATGQRVTLRCSPRSGDLSVYWYQQSLDQGLQFLIQYYNGEERAKGNILERFSAQQFPDLHSELNLSSLELGDSALYFCASSVSQRAEDTQYFGPGTRLTVL.

There are many counts of this clonotype. In DNA, the CDR3 is TGTGCCAGCAGTTACTCGCAGGGATCCGAGCAGTACTTC. Translation gives CASSYSQGSEQYF. The gene calls are TRBV6-5 and TRBJ2-7, with D possibly TRBD1 on 5 matching bases. This CDR3 comprises 13 residues. Germline CDR1 and CDR2: MNHEY and SVGAGI. Deletions cut 0 bases from V and 6 bases from J, with 9 bases between.

The table lists this clonotype with many counts. The chain has TRBV27 and TRBJ2-5; 11 bases fit TRBD2. The junction had 5 bases not matched to a gene; V was cut back by 6 bases and J by 5 bases. The CDR3 has 14 residues. Germline lookup yields CDR1 MNHEY and CDR2 SMNVEV (reference sequence). The chain's CDR3 is CASRGLAASETQYF. CDR3 coding DNA: TGTGCCAGCAGGGGACTAGCGGCCTCCGAGACCCAGTACTTC.

The chain combines TRBV30 with TRBJ2-7, with D perhaps matching TRBD1 (5 bases). V lost 0 bases and J 3 bases, leaving 9 bases between the germline ends. Per germline, CDR1 GTSNPN and CDR2 SVGIG (reference sequence). This CDR3 comprises 13 residues. The CDR3 DNA follows: TGTGCCTGGAGTGTAGGGGATATCTACGAGCAGTACTTC. It translates to CAWSVGDIYEQYF.

This clonotype was detected ten times or more. The chain couples TRBV6-2 or TRBV6-3 to TRBJ2-7; no definite D call. CDR1 and CDR2 from the germline V gene are MNHEY and SVGEGT. The germline V and J ends were trimmed by 6 bases and 3 bases, with 12 bases remaining between them. The CDR3 extends over 13 amino acids. The CDR3 sequence: CASSAAPGYEQYF. For the CDR3, the DNA is TGTGCCAGCAGCGCAGCGCCAGGCTACGAGCAGTACTTC.

This clonotype was detected many times. The rearrangement links TRBV7-2 to TRBJ1-1; D call uncertain. Germline V CDR1 and CDR2: SGHTA, FQGNSA. Trimming shortened V by 2 bases and J by 13 bases, and 20 bases separated the two germline ends. There are 14 residues in the CDR3. The CDR3 loop reads CASSLSVYGSGVFF. CDR3 sequence (DNA): TGTGCCAGCAGCTTATCTGTATATGGCAGTGGGGTTTTCTTT.

This clonotype was detected ten times or more. This sequence joins TRBV28 and TRBJ1-4, with 7 nucleotides matching TRBD1. CDR1 is MDHEN, CDR2 SYDVKM, per germline. There are 15 residues in the CDR3. V lost 8 bases and J lost 7; bases outside the gene matches: 13. The CDR3 DNA sequence: TGTGCCAGCCTCGGGGCGCAGGGGGGTTCTGAAAAACTGTTTTTT. Amino acid sequence: CASLGAQGGSEKLFF.

A few counts support this clonotype. As DNA, the CDR3 is TGTGCCAGCAGACTGACCGCTGGTCAGCCCCAGCATTTT. Translation: CASRLTAGQPQHF. V usage is TRBV27 and J usage is TRBJ1-5; no clear D. Germline CDR1 is MNHEY and CDR2 is SMNVEV (reference sequence). Trimming pared 6 bases from V and 6 bases from J, leaving 12 bases between. The CDR3 extends over 13 amino acids.

This clonotype was counted only a few times. V usage is TRBV10-3 and J usage is TRBJ1-3, with D tentatively TRBD1 (5 bases). The CDR3 extends over 17 amino acids. The germline V and J ends were trimmed by 4 bases and 2 bases, with 18 bases remaining between them. From germline, CDR1 is ENHRY and CDR2 SYGVKD. The CDR3 region is CAISAPSGSVPGNTIYF. The CDR3 bases are TGTGCCATCAGTGCCCCGTCAGGGAGCGTGCCTGGAAACACCATATATTTT.

In this sample, this clonotype turned up many times. The chain couples TRBV3-1 to TRBJ2-1; a possible D gene is TRBD2 (6 bases). V was clipped by 5 bases and J by 12 bases, with 14 bases between them. The germline CDR1 and CDR2 sequences are LGHDT and YNNKEL (reference sequence). This CDR3 comprises 12 residues. CDR3 sequence: CASSTRRVGQFF. In DNA, the CDR3 is TGTGCCAGCAGCACCCGGAGGGTTGGGCAGTTCTTC.

This clonotype has a handful of counts. The chain is built from TRBV6-5 and TRBJ2-2, with no clear D. Germline V lookup: CDR1 MNHEY, CDR2 SVGAGI. The CDR3 is 16 amino acids. Between the trimmed V and J ends, which lost 0 bases and 1 base, there was a span of 9 bases. CDR3 in DNA: TGTGCCAGCAGTTACTCGAAGGGCCAGAACACCGGGGAGCTGTTTTTT. Translating it yields CASSYSKGQNTGELFF.

The genes are TRBV4-1 and TRBJ2-7, with 9 nucleotides matching TRBD2. V shed 1 base and J 2 bases; nucleotides not matched to a gene: 12. Per the germline V gene, CDR1 is MGHRA and CDR2 is YSYEKL. This CDR3 region has 18 residues. This CDR3 is CASSQGRSGRRVAYEQYF. The CDR3, as DNA: TGCGCCAGCAGCCAAGGGCGTAGCGGGAGACGAGTTGCCTACGAGCAGTACTTC.

V and J are TRBV14 and TRBJ1-5, with D uncertain. The germline V gene has CDR1 SGHDN and CDR2 FVKESK. The V and J ends lost 1 base and 6 bases respectively, with 7 bases between them. This CDR3 has 13 residues. In DNA form, the CDR3 reads TGTGCCAGCAGCCAAGGCCACGGTCAGCCCCAGCATTTT. Translating it yields CASSQGHGQPQHF.

This clonotype was counted at least ten times. CDR3 nucleotide sequence: TGTGCCAGCAGCCGACAGCCGGTGGGGATGGGAGAGACCCAGTACTTC. Its protein is CASSRQPVGMGETQYF. This chain uses TRBV9 with TRBJ2-5; D is possibly TRBD1 (5 bases). CDR1 and CDR2 from the germline V gene are SGDLS and YYNGEE. CDR3 length: 16 residues. V was pared by 4 bases and J by 4 bases, with 20 bases between.

This clonotype was counted at least ten times. The rearrangement uses TRBV28 and TRBJ2-1; TRBD2 agrees at 14 bases. V dropped 6 bases and J dropped 8; count of bases not matched to a gene: 3. The CDR3 is made up of 14 amino acids. The V gene's germline CDR1 is MDHEN and CDR2 SYDVKM. The CDR3: CASRGLAGVDEQFF. The DNA of the CDR3 is TGTGCCAGCAGGGGACTAGCGGGAGTGGATGAGCAGTTCTTC.

The genes are TRBV28 and TRBJ1-4; TRBD1 is a possible D gene (6 bases). This CDR3 region has 16 residues. Trimming stripped 2 bases from V and 8 bases from J, with 18 bases between. Germline values: CDR1 MDHEN, CDR2 SYDVKM. CDR3 nucleotide sequence: TGTGCCAGCAGTTTAGGTGGGGGGGGCTTACGGGAAAAACTGTTTTTT. Protein: CASSLGGGGLREKLFF.

This clonotype was counted ten times or more. The genes are TRBV11-2 and TRBJ2-4; D is unresolved. V was shortened by 0 bases and J by 12 bases, with 6 bases between the two germline ends. The V gene's germline CDR1 is SGHAT and CDR2 FQNNGV. The length of the CDR3 is 11 residues. The CDR3 loop reads CASSLEGGQYF. DNA for the CDR3: TGTGCCAGCAGCTTAGAAGGCGGTCAGTACTTC.

This clonotype was counted at least ten times. The CDR3 protein is CASRTDMPTEAFF. Written as DNA, the CDR3 is TGTGCCAGCAGAACGGACATGCCCACTGAAGCTTTCTTT. The V and J genes are TRBV6-2 or TRBV6-3 and TRBJ1-1; D is perhaps TRBD1 (5 bases). From germline, CDR1 is MNHEY and CDR2 SVGEGT. The CDR3 extends over 13 amino acids. V shed 6 bases and J shed 4 bases, with 12 bases lying between them.